This TCR beta chain was documented in a study of PD-1 blockade in classical Hodgkin lymphoma. Comment on this clone: Its antigen remains unidentified.

Whole-study findings and limits: Whereas CD4+ TCR diversity had risen significantly by C4D1, CD8+ TCR diversity had not. Still unresolved is the cause of the repertoire differences, which may be disease activity or prior therapy.

This table comes from immunoSEQ multiplex PCR, and its TCRdb copy is limited to in-frame clones, with some not included. The sample yields 20,000 to 25,000 clones, roughly three quarters seen once. Time point in this sample: cycle 4 day 1 (C4D1), after 5 to 7 weeks of nivolumab. All patients relapsed after autologous stem cell transplantation, and brentuximab vedotin exposure varied. Trimming removed 1 base from V and 7 bases from J, with 11 bases in between. CDR1 SEHNR and CDR2 FQNEAQ come from the germline V gene (reference sequence). The CDR3 sequence is 14 residues long. The chain recombines TRBV7-9 with TRBJ1-5; D uncertain. The receptor comes from a human donor with classical Hodgkin lymphoma. Sequenced here: peripheral blood mononuclear cells (PBMCs), sampled before the fourth cycle of nivolumab. The CDR3 reads CASSLGIADQPQHF. The CDR3 nucleotides are TGTGCCAGCAGCTTAGGAATAGCGGACCAGCCCCAGCATTTT.